A single sample is the source of the 27 T cell receptor beta chains below, sequenced in a study of sequential checkpoint blockade in melanoma. Indicated treatment: randomized to nivolumab then ipilimumab (arm A) or the reverse (arm B). The table came from immunoSEQ multiplex PCR; TCRdb's copy has only in-frame clones and leaves some out. The table includes under 40,000 clones, 70% to 90% detected once. The source was CD8+ T cells sorted from blood (inferred from file names), collected from a patient given nivolumab and ipilimumab in sequence. The source of these receptors is a human donor with melanoma.

The rearrangement uses TRBV19 and TRBJ1-1; D is perhaps TRBD1 (5 bases). Germline CDR1 reads LNHDA; CDR2 reads SQIVND (reference sequence). Between the trimmed V and J ends, which lost 0 bases and 6 bases, there was a span of 11 bases. CDR3 size: 14 residues. The CDR3 spells CASSIDQSGAEAFF. Here the CDR3 DNA reads TGTGCCAGTAGTATAGATCAGTCGGGGGCTGAAGCTTTCTTT.

This clone was seen only a few times. The chain couples TRBV27 to TRBJ1-2, with 7 bases fitting TRBD1. The CDR3 extends over 13 amino acids. V shed 8 bases, J shed 7 bases, and the junction held 10 bases outside the gene matches. Looked up from germline, CDR1 is MNHEY and CDR2 is SMNVEV (reference sequence). As DNA, the CDR3 is TGTGCCAGCGGAATTACTCGGGACAGTGGCTACACCTTC. Protein sequence: CASGITRDSGYTF.

V and J are TRBV18 and TRBJ2-3; 8 bases align to TRBD2. CDR3 length: 16 amino acids. Germline V CDR1 and CDR2: KGHSH, LQKENI. V dropped 1 base and J dropped 4; count of bases not matched to a gene: 7. The DNA for the CDR3 is TGTGCCAGCTCACCACGGCAGGCGGGGGGCCCAGATACGCAGTATTTT. The encoded protein is CASSPRQAGGPDTQYF.

Remarks on this clone: The sample contains more than one DNA sequence encoding this CDR3. This chain connects TRBV7-3 to TRBJ2-3; 8 bases fit TRBD2. J gave up 4 bases and V 0 bases, and 3 bases lay outside the gene matches. CDR3 length equals 15 residues. Germline values: CDR1 SGHTA, CDR2 FQGTGA. DNA for the CDR3: TGTGCCAGCAGCTTAACCAGCGGGAGTGCAGATACGCAGTATTTT. It specifies CASSLTSGSADTQYF.

This chain links TRBV15 with TRBJ2-3; the match to TRBD2 covers 7 bases. There are 15 residues in the CDR3. The V and J ends lost 0 bases and 5 bases, in that order; junction bases with no gene match: 5. Germline assignment: CDR1 LNHNV and CDR2 YYDKDF (reference sequence). CDR3 protein: CATSRERESLDTQYF. The CDR3, as DNA: TGTGCCACCAGCAGAGAGCGGGAGTCTCTAGATACGCAGTATTTT.

The chain joins TRBV7-6 to TRBJ2-5; 14 bases match TRBD2. J lost 4 bases, V lost 5 bases, and 9 bases had no gene match. The length of the CDR3 is 17 residues. CDR1 and CDR2 from the germline V gene are SGHVS and FNYEAQ. The CDR3 bases are TGTGCCAGCAGCGAGCTGGGACTAGCGGGAGTTGCAGAGACCCAGTACTTC. Translating gives CASSELGLAGVAETQYF.

The chain combines TRBV14 with TRBJ1-1, with D possibly TRBD1 on 6 matching bases. Germline values: CDR1 SGHDN, CDR2 FVKESK. Deletions cut 2 bases from V and 1 base from J, with 14 bases between. The CDR3 consists of 16 residues. DNA for the CDR3: TGTGCCAGCAGCCAAATACCGGGACACCAGAACACTGAAGCTTTCTTT. It yields the protein CASSQIPGHQNTEAFF.

The CDR3 loop is CASSEMASGSSTDTQYF. The CDR3, as DNA: TGTGCCAGCAGTGAAATGGCTAGCGGGAGTAGTACAGATACGCAGTATTTT. The V and J genes are TRBV2 and TRBJ2-3, with 10 bases aligning to TRBD2. Trimming cost V 2 bases and J 3 bases; bases outside gene matches: 8. This CDR3 spans 17 amino acids. Germline CDR1 and CDR2: SNHLY and FYNNEI.

The J gene is TRBJ1-1, the V gene TRBV27; 7 positions match TRBD1. With 2 bases clipped from V and 0 bases from J, the junction kept 9 bases outside the gene matches. Per the germline V gene, CDR1 is MNHEY and CDR2 is SMNVEV (reference sequence). The CDR3 contains 17 residues. The CDR3 spells CASSLQPGQYMNTEAFF. DNA of the CDR3: TGTGCCAGCAGTTTACAACCGGGACAGTACATGAACACTGAAGCTTTCTTT.

The rearrangement uses TRBV9 and TRBJ2-7, with 7 bases identical to TRBD2. With 3 bases clipped from V and 2 bases from J, the junction kept 5 bases outside the gene matches. Germline CDR1 is SGDLS and CDR2 is YYNGEE. The CDR3 contains 14 residues. CDR3 in DNA: TGTGCCAGCAGCGCTAGCGGATCCCCCTACGAGCAGTACTTC. It is translated as CASSASGSPYEQYF. The variable domain in full, with the rest retrieved from reference TRBV9 and TRBJ2-7, is DSGVTQTPKHLITATGQRVTLRCSPRSGDLSVYWYQQSLDQGLQFLIQYYNGEERAKGNILERFSAQQFPDLHSELNLSSLELGDSALYFCASSASGSPYEQYFGPGTRLTVT.

The rearrangement uses TRBV19 and TRBJ1-1, with 8 bases matching TRBD1. This CDR3 spans 14 amino acids. Looked up from germline, CDR1 is LNHDA and CDR2 is SQIVND (reference sequence). V was pared by 8 bases and J by 5 bases, with 10 bases of the junction left unmatched. The CDR3 loop reads CASAPAGGRTEAFF. CDR3 DNA: TGTGCCAGTGCCCCGGCAGGGGGCAGAACTGAAGCTTTCTTT.

V is TRBV18 and J is TRBJ1-2; D is ambiguous. Germline V gene sequence: CDR1 KGHSH, CDR2 LQKENI. The CDR3 consists of 16 residues. V lost 1 base and J lost 2, with 14 bases in between. CDR3 DNA: TGTGCCAGCTCACCACTCAAGCCGCGGGAGAACTATGGCTACACCTTC. Amino acids: CASSPLKPRENYGYTF. Based on the CDR3 plus reference TRBV18 and TRBJ1-2, the full variable domain is NAGVMQNPRHLVRRRGQEARLRCSPMKGHSHVYWYRQLPEEGLKFMVYLQKENIIDESGMPKERFSAEFPKEGPSILRIQQVVRGDSAAYFCASSPLKPRENYGYTFGSGTRLTVV.

This clone was detected only once. This chain links TRBV5-1 with TRBJ1-1; D uncertain. CDR1 is SGHRS and CDR2 is YFSETQ in the germline V gene. Trimming stripped 4 bases from V and 2 bases from J, with 9 bases between. This CDR3 is 13 amino acids long. The CDR3 DNA sequence: TGCGCCAGCAGCATCGGGTTTAACACTGAAGCTTTCTTT. Translating it yields CASSIGFNTEAFF.

The rearrangement joins TRBV11-3 to TRBJ2-7; a possible D gene is TRBD1 (5 bases). This CDR3 has 14 amino acids. Germline CDR1 and CDR2: SGHNT and YENEEA. The V end lost 5 bases, the J end lost 6 bases, and 17 bases lay between the germline ends. The CDR3 spells CASSPTSGLGEQYF. The CDR3 DNA follows: TGTGCCAGCAGCCCTACCTCAGGGTTGGGCGAGCAGTACTTC.

The rearrangement links TRBV6-5 to TRBJ2-7; tentative D call: TRBD2 (6 bases). This CDR3 contains 16 residues. The V end lost 0 bases, the J end lost 2 bases, and 14 bases lay between the germline ends. Germline CDR1 reads MNHEY; CDR2 reads SVGAGI. The CDR3 nucleotides are TGTGCCAGCAGTTACTCGACCGGGAGCCTAACCTACGAGCAGTACTTC. Protein sequence: CASSYSTGSLTYEQYF.

The chain couples TRBV7-6 to TRBJ2-3, with TRBD1 matching 7 bases. V lost 3 bases to trimming and J lost 2 bases; unmatched junction nucleotides: 5. This CDR3 spans 15 amino acids. In germline, CDR1 is SGHVS, CDR2 FNYEAQ. CDR3 loop: CASSFGDRVTDTQYF. As DNA, the CDR3 is TGTGCCAGCAGCTTTGGGGACAGAGTCACAGATACGCAGTATTTT.

This clone was detected once. This chain links TRBV27 with TRBJ2-3, with TRBD2 matching over 9 bases. The CDR3 is made up of 18 amino acids. Unmatched junction bases numbered 8, after V lost 0 bases and J lost 1 base. CDR1 is MNHEY, CDR2 SMNVEV, per germline (reference sequence). The CDR3 DNA sequence: TGTGCCAGCAGTTTATCGACGGCGGGAGGGCCGGGCACAGATACGCAGTATTTT. It translates to CASSLSTAGGPGTDTQYF.

This chain connects TRBV9 to TRBJ1-2; D possibly corresponds to TRBD1 (5 bases). Trimming left V 1 base short and J 6 bases short, with 13 bases between. This CDR3 has 14 residues. Germline CDR1 and CDR2: SGDLS and YYNGEE. The CDR3 sequence is CASSVPGAAHGYTF. The CDR3 region has the DNA TGTGCCAGCAGCGTACCTGGGGCGGCCCATGGCTACACCTTC.

CDR3: CASSHFREQFF. DNA of the CDR3: TGCGCCAGCAGCCACTTCCGGGAGCAGTTCTTC. The rearrangement uses TRBV4-1 and TRBJ2-1; D call uncertain. V was cut by 3 bases and J by 10 bases, with 7 bases left in between. This CDR3 region has 11 residues. From germline, CDR1 is MGHRA and CDR2 YSYEKL.

This chain joins TRBV4-1 and TRBJ1-2; D remains ambiguous. CDR3 size: 17 residues. CDR1 and CDR2 (germline): MGHRA, YSYEKL. Trimming shortened V by 1 base and J by 3 bases, and 18 bases separated the two germline ends. The CDR3 protein is CASSQALGGQVDYGYTF. The CDR3 region has the DNA TGCGCCAGCAGCCAAGCACTTGGAGGGCAGGTGGACTATGGCTACACCTTC.

The rearrangement uses TRBV5-1 and TRBJ1-1, with a possible D match to TRBD1 (5 bases). Germline lookup yields CDR1 SGHRS and CDR2 YFSETQ. The germline V and J ends were trimmed by 3 bases and 1 base, with 10 bases remaining between them. This CDR3 comprises 14 residues. CDR3: CASSSSQGNTEAFF. The DNA for the CDR3 is TGCGCCAGCAGCTCGTCTCAGGGGAACACTGAAGCTTTCTTT.

The rearrangement uses TRBV9 and TRBJ2-7; 11 nucleotides match TRBD2. Trimming took 4 bases from V and 4 from J; bases not matched to a gene: 10. This CDR3 region has 16 residues. CDR1 and CDR2 from the germline V gene are SGDLS and YYNGEE. Written as DNA, the CDR3 is TGTGCCAGCAGCCCCAGACTAGCGGGACGTTTGTACGAGCAGTACTTC. As protein: CASSPRLAGRLYEQYF.

This clone was seen only once. V gene TRBV9 combines with J gene TRBJ2-5; 8 bases fit TRBD2. Germline lookup yields CDR1 SGDLS and CDR2 YYNGEE. CDR3 size: 15 residues. CDR3 DNA sequence: TGTGCTTCCGGCCAGGGACTAGGGTTTAGAGAGACCCAGTACTTC. Protein product: CASGQGLGFRETQYF. Full variable domain (remainder filled in from reference TRBV9 and TRBJ2-5): DSGVTQTPKHLITATGQRVTLRCSPRSGDLSVYWYQQSLDQGLQFLIQYYNGEERAKGNILERFSAQQFPDLHSELNLSSLELGDSALYFCASGQGLGFRETQYFGPGTRLLVL.

This chain connects TRBV9 to TRBJ2-1; maybe TRBD2 (7 bases). The V gene's germline CDR1 is SGDLS and CDR2 YYNGEE. Trimming took 0 bases from V and 9 from J, leaving 13 bases between them. The CDR3 has 14 amino acids. In DNA, the CDR3 is TGTGCCAGCAGCGTAGGTGGGGGGGGGCGTGAGCAGTTCTTC. Its translation: CASSVGGGGREQFF.

The V gene is TRBV25-1, the J gene TRBJ1-2, with a tentative D call TRBD1 (6 bases). This CDR3 is 13 amino acids long. V lost 7 bases to trimming and J lost 7 bases, with 16 bases between them. Per germline, CDR1 MGHDK and CDR2 SYGVNS. The chain's CDR3 is CASIEGQGSGYTF. CDR3 bases: TGTGCCAGCATTGAGGGACAAGGGTCTGGCTACACCTTC.

The J gene is TRBJ1-2, the V gene TRBV4-1; a possible D gene is TRBD1 (6 bases). This CDR3 spans 13 amino acids. V lost 2 bases and J 6 bases, leaving 10 bases between the germline ends. The V gene's germline CDR1 is MGHRA and CDR2 YSYEKL. CDR3 region: CASSQIGGDGYTF. CDR3 nucleotide sequence: TGCGCCAGCAGCCAAATAGGGGGGGATGGCTACACCTTC.

The CDR3 reads CASSISGINYGYTF. CDR3 coding DNA: TGTGCCAGTAGTATTTCGGGAATCAACTATGGCTACACCTTC. The V call is TRBV19, the J call TRBJ1-2; no clear D gene. CDR3 length equals 14 residues. V lost 3 bases and J 2 bases, leaving 10 bases between the germline ends. CDR1 is LNHDA, CDR2 SQIVND, per germline (reference sequence).